The 31 T cell receptor beta chains listed next were all sequenced from one sample in a study of type 1 regulatory T cells. Their antigen targets remain unknown. MiXCR, applied by TCRdb to the reads, yields one record per CDR3 protein. The sample contains 60,000 to 80,000 distinct CDR3 sequences, about 62% of which appear only once. Sequencing input: cultured T cells, either the whole culture or a sorted T cell fraction (not recorded which). Subset defined: Tr1-enriched cell product generated in vitro against host alloantigens. These receptors came from a human donor in good health.

The chain joins TRBV29-1 to TRBJ2-7; the match to TRBD2 covers 12 bases. This CDR3 comprises 14 residues. V lost 4 bases and J lost 6; bases outside the gene matches: 7. CDR1 is SQVTM, CDR2 ANQGSEA, per germline. The CDR3 nucleotides read TGCAGCGTTGTGACCAGACTAGCGGGAGTCGAGCAGTACTTC. This encodes CSVVTRLAGVEQYF.

The J gene is TRBJ1-1, the V gene TRBV6-2 or TRBV6-3; no clear D gene. Trimming took off 2 bases at V and 5 bases at J, with 15 bases between the two ends. Germline V gene data show CDR1 as MNHEY and CDR2 as SVGEGT. CDR3 length equals 15 residues. The CDR3 sequence is CASSYTPDGGTEAFF. In DNA, the CDR3 is TGTGCCAGCAGTTACACACCGGACGGAGGGACTGAAGCTTTCTTT.

The chain couples TRBV7-9 to TRBJ1-5; 8 positions match TRBD1. Germline trimming cut 5 bases from V and 2 bases from J; bases unmatched to any gene: 2. The CDR3 has 14 amino acids. Germline loops: CDR1 SEHNR, CDR2 FQNEAQ (reference sequence). For the CDR3, the DNA is TGTGCCAGCAGCCTGACAGGGGGCAATCAGCCCCAGCATTTT. Encoded protein: CASSLTGGNQPQHF. Using reference TRBV7-9 and TRBJ1-5 for the parts outside the CDR3, the full variable domain is DTGVSQNPRHKITKRGQNVTFRCDPISEHNRLYWYRQTLGQGPEFLTYFQNEAQLEKSRLLSDRFSAERPKGSFSTLEIQRTEQGDSAMYLCASSLTGGNQPQHFGDGTRLSIL.

The chain has TRBV5-6 and TRBJ2-5; D is uncertain. V was pared by 2 bases and J by 2 bases, with 7 bases between. Germline V gene sequence: CDR1 SGHDT, CDR2 YYEEEE. This CDR3 spans 13 amino acids. The CDR3 nucleotides read TGTGCCAGCAGCTTTGACACGCAAGAGACCCAGTACTTC. Amino acids: CASSFDTQETQYF.

The chain is built from TRBV5-1 and TRBJ2-3; TRBD1 matches at 7 bases. The CDR3 spans 11 residues. V gave up 8 bases and J gave up 6 bases; unmatched junction bases: 3. Germline CDR1 reads SGHRS; CDR2 reads YFSETQ. CDR3 amino acids: CARTGKDTQYF. The CDR3 nucleotides read TGCGCCAGGACAGGGAAGGATACGCAGTATTTT.

This clonotype was seen a handful of times. V and J are TRBV29-1 and TRBJ2-2, with 9 bases that match TRBD1. J gave up 1 base and V 6 bases, and 6 bases lay outside the gene matches. Germline V CDR1 and CDR2: SQVTM, ANQGSEA. The CDR3 spans 15 residues. The CDR3: CSVGDRARNTGELFF. The CDR3 DNA reads as TGCAGCGTGGGGGACAGGGCTAGGAACACCGGGGAGCTGTTTTTT.

The V gene is TRBV11-2, the J gene TRBJ2-7; D unclear. Between the trimmed V and J ends, which lost 3 bases and 2 bases, there was a span of 8 bases. Germline values: CDR1 SGHAT, CDR2 FQNNGV. The CDR3 extends over 13 amino acids. Here the CDR3 DNA reads TGTGCCAGCAGCTTCCTCCGTACCTACGAGCAGTACTTC. Protein: CASSFLRTYEQYF.

This clonotype was observed a handful of times. V and J are TRBV20-1 and TRBJ2-4, with D possibly matching TRBD1 (6 bases). The V gene lost 6 bases and the J gene lost 1 base, with 10 bases spanning the gap. The CDR3 is 13 amino acids. Looked up from germline, CDR1 is DFQATT and CDR2 is SNEGSKA (reference sequence). CDR3 nucleotide sequence: TGCAGTGCGCCTGACAGGGCCAAAAACATTCAGTACTTC. Its protein product is CSAPDRAKNIQYF.

The J gene is TRBJ2-5, the V gene TRBV28; D not certain. Between the trimmed V and J ends, which lost 3 bases and 3 bases, there was a span of 8 bases. The CDR3 has 13 amino acids. The V gene's germline CDR1 is MDHEN and CDR2 SYDVKM. The CDR3 loop is CASSFNLEETQYF. Written as DNA, the CDR3 is TGTGCCAGCAGTTTTAATTTAGAAGAGACCCAGTACTTC.

CDR3 sequence: CASNTTRGAPNTGELFF. The CDR3, as DNA: TGTGCCAGCAACACCACGCGGGGGGCCCCCAACACCGGGGAGCTGTTTTTT. The chain links TRBV21-1 to TRBJ2-2; TRBD1, as called in the table, went unchecked against the DNA. TRBV21-1 is a pseudogene segment. CDR3 length: 17 amino acids.

CDR3 in amino acids: CSASVDSDYEQYF. The DNA for the CDR3 is TGCAGTGCTAGCGTGGACAGCGACTACGAGCAGTACTTC. The J gene is TRBJ2-7, the V gene TRBV20-1, with D maybe TRBD1 (6 bases). The germline V gene encodes CDR1 DFQATT and CDR2 SNEGSKA (reference sequence). This CDR3 region has 13 residues. V gave up 3 bases and J gave up 3 bases, with 12 bases separating them.

The gene calls are TRBV29-1 and TRBJ2-1; D might be TRBD1 (6 bases). Looked up from germline, CDR1 is SQVTM and CDR2 is ANQGSEA. The CDR3 consists of 14 residues. V was trimmed by 6 bases and J by 4 bases, leaving 16 bases between them. CDR3 DNA: TGCAGCGTCGGAACCGGGACACTATACAATGAGCAGTTCTTC. This codes for CSVGTGTLYNEQFF.

As for this clonotype: Since a much larger clone is just one base distant, this may be a read error. The V call is TRBV20-1, the J call TRBJ2-5; D gene ambiguous. Per germline, CDR1 DFQATT and CDR2 SNEGSKA (reference sequence). The CDR3 runs 15 residues. The CDR3 nucleotides read TGCAGTGCTGGAAATCTTGGGTCCTACCAAGTGACCCAGTACTTC. Translated, it gives CSAGNLGSYQVTQYF.

The CDR3, as DNA: TGTGCCAGCAGTTTAAGCTTAGGGGCCGATACGCAGTATTTT. Its protein product is CASSLSLGADTQYF. The gene calls are TRBV27 and TRBJ2-3; tentative D call: TRBD1 (5 bases). CDR1 and CDR2 (germline): MNHEY, SMNVEV (reference sequence). The CDR3 is 14 amino acids. Trimming cost V 2 bases and J 6 bases, with 12 bases left between them.

This clonotype was counted a few times. The gene calls are TRBV5-1 and TRBJ1-6, with D uncertain. Trimming shortened V by 0 bases and J by 2 bases, and 9 bases separated the two germline ends. Germline V gene sequence: CDR1 SGHRS, CDR2 YFSETQ. This CDR3 comprises 16 residues. The CDR3 bases are TGCGCCAGCAGCTTGGTGCCCCGCACCTATAATTCACCCCTCCACTTT. It encodes CASSLVPRTYNSPLHF.

This rearrangement joins TRBV25-1 to TRBJ2-6; D gene uncertain. The CDR3 is 13 residues long. The V gene's germline CDR1 is MGHDK and CDR2 SYGVNS. With 7 bases removed from V and 4 bases from J, the gap between germline ends came to 8 bases. CDR3 in DNA: TGTGCCAGCACCGAGGCCGGGGCCAACGTCCTGACTTTC. Translating it yields CASTEAGANVLTF.

In its sample, this clonotype was seen a few times. The germline gene is not matched at one end of the junction; a read error may be the cause. The chain recombines TRBV29-1 with TRBJ1-2; D is unresolved. Per germline, CDR1 SQVTM and CDR2 ANQGSEA. This CDR3 region has 9 residues. CDR3 bases: TGCAGCGTTACTAACCCCGGTATCTTC. The encoded protein is CSVTNPGIF.

The chain carries TRBV27 and TRBJ2-7; TRBD2 aligns across 7 bases. This CDR3 is 15 amino acids long. CDR1 is MNHEY, CDR2 SMNVEV, per germline (reference sequence). The V gene end was trimmed by 5 bases and the J gene end by 3 bases; junction bases not matched to a gene: 10. The CDR3 reads CASSPLAGVGYEQYF. The DNA for the CDR3 is TGTGCCAGCAGTCCCTTGGCGGGAGTAGGCTACGAGCAGTACTTC.

The chain is built from TRBV12-5 and TRBJ2-2; TRBD1 agrees at 7 bases. Germline loops: CDR1 LGHNT, CDR2 FRNRAP. V gave up 5 bases and J gave up 4 bases; unmatched junction bases: 13. This CDR3 has 17 residues. The CDR3 nucleotides are TGTGCTAGTGGTCCTATCTTACAGGGGTCGGTCACCGGGGAGCTGTTTTTT. Its translation: CASGPILQGSVTGELFF.

The V gene is TRBV4-2, the J gene TRBJ1-5; D gene ambiguous. Trimming removed 0 bases at V and 6 bases at J, with 9 bases between. CDR3 length equals 14 residues. Germline V gives CDR1 LGHNA, CDR2 YNFKEQ. The CDR3 DNA is TGTGCCAGCAGCCAAGAGGGCTCCGGTCAGCCCCAGCATTTT. This gives the protein CASSQEGSGQPQHF.

The chain couples TRBV7-6 to TRBJ2-2, with TRBD1 as a possible D gene (5 bases). Germline CDR1 and CDR2: SGHVS and FNYEAQ. V was clipped by 5 bases and J by 8 bases, with 15 bases between them. This CDR3 is 14 amino acids long. The CDR3 loop is CASSPDNLNGELFF. The CDR3 region has the DNA TGTGCCAGCAGCCCGGACAATTTGAATGGGGAGCTGTTTTTT.

This chain uses TRBV2 with TRBJ1-2; D not certain. Deletions cut 5 bases from V and 6 bases from J, with 16 bases between. This CDR3 spans 14 amino acids. Per the germline V gene, CDR1 is SNHLY and CDR2 is FYNNEI. The CDR3 is CASSPGITDDGYTF. The DNA of the CDR3 is TGTGCCAGCAGTCCAGGCATAACCGATGATGGCTACACCTTC.

V gene TRBV20-1 combines with J gene TRBJ1-3, with D possibly TRBD1 on 6 matching bases. Trimming cost V 2 bases and J 7 bases, with 12 bases left between them. The V gene's germline CDR1 is DFQATT and CDR2 SNEGSKA (reference sequence). This CDR3 is built from 13 residues. Here the CDR3 DNA reads TGCAGTGCTAGATCGGGGGGGCCGAACACCATATATTTT. Its protein product is CSARSGGPNTIYF.

The J gene is TRBJ2-7, the V gene TRBV3-1, with D unclear. Germline V gene data show CDR1 as LGHDT and CDR2 as YNNKEL (reference sequence). This CDR3 region has 13 residues. The germline V and J ends were trimmed by 3 bases and 1 base, with 7 bases remaining between them. The CDR3, as DNA: TGTGCCAGCAGCCATCAGGATTCCTACGAGCAGTACTTC. It yields the protein CASSHQDSYEQYF.

This clonotype was seen just once. The chain links TRBV9 to TRBJ2-7; D might be TRBD2 (5 bases). The V gene lost 0 bases and the J gene lost 1 base, with 14 bases spanning the gap. The germline gives CDR1 SGDLS, CDR2 YYNGEE. The CDR3 is 16 residues long. Written as DNA, the CDR3 is TGTGCCAGCAGCGTAGGAAGAGGGCCGGCGTCCTACGAGCAGTACTTC. Translation gives CASSVGRGPASYEQYF. The full variable domain, with the rest looked up from reference TRBV9 and TRBJ2-7, is DSGVTQTPKHLITATGQRVTLRCSPRSGDLSVYWYQQSLDQGLQFLIQYYNGEERAKGNILERFSAQQFPDLHSELNLSSLELGDSALYFCASSVGRGPASYEQYFGPGTRLTVT.

The V and J genes are TRBV6-1 and TRBJ2-2, with no clear D. Germline CDR1 and CDR2: MNHNS and SASEGT. V was cut by 2 bases and J by 1 base, with 5 bases left in between. The CDR3 consists of 14 residues. The CDR3: CASSEQENTGELFF. In nucleotides, the CDR3 is TGTGCCAGCAGTGAACAGGAGAACACCGGGGAGCTGTTTTTT.

The CDR3 DNA follows: TGTGCCAGCAAACGGACTAGCGCCGAGACCCAGTACTTC. Its translation is CASKRTSAETQYF. The chain is built from TRBV6-1 and TRBJ2-5; the match to TRBD2 covers 9 bases. The CDR3 is made up of 13 amino acids. CDR1 is MNHNS, CDR2 SASEGT, per germline. V trimming: 7 bases; J trimming: 5 bases; junction bases outside the gene matches: 5.

This clonotype was picked up many times. The V and J genes are TRBV27 and TRBJ2-7, with TRBD2 identical over 8 bases. The V and J ends lost 5 bases and 4 bases, in that order; junction bases with no gene match: 7. This CDR3 spans 14 amino acids. CDR1 is MNHEY and CDR2 is SMNVEV in the germline V gene (reference sequence). CDR3 protein: CASSLREGNYEQYF. The DNA for the CDR3 is TGTGCCAGCAGTCTCCGGGAGGGGAATTACGAGCAGTACTTC.

The chain carries TRBV5-1 and TRBJ2-4, with no clear D. Per the germline V gene, CDR1 is SGHRS and CDR2 is YFSETQ. This CDR3 has 12 amino acids. V gave up 0 bases and J gave up 5 bases, with 3 bases separating them. CDR3 coding DNA: TGCGCCAGCAGCTTGGGAGAAAACATTCAGTACTTC. Its protein product is CASSLGENIQYF.

This chain joins TRBV15 and TRBJ2-7; the match to TRBD2 covers 11 bases. With V trimmed by 3 bases and J by 2 bases, 6 bases remained unmatched. The CDR3 has 16 amino acids. Germline lookup yields CDR1 LNHNV and CDR2 YYDKDF (reference sequence). The CDR3 sequence: CATSRQRLAGTYEQYF. CDR3 sequence (DNA): TGTGCCACCAGCAGGCAACGACTAGCGGGGACCTACGAGCAGTACTTC.

The rearrangement joins TRBV7-8 to TRBJ2-1, with unresolved D. The germline CDR1 and CDR2 sequences are SGHVS and FQNEAQ. CDR3 length: 15 residues. Trimming removed 1 base from V and 5 bases from J, with 12 bases in between. The CDR3 DNA reads as TGTGCCAGCAGCTTAGTTCCCGTCTGGAACAATGAGCAGTTCTTC. Amino acids: CASSLVPVWNNEQFF. The variable domain in full, with the rest retrieved from reference TRBV7-8 and TRBJ2-1, is GAGVSQSPRYKVAKRGQDVALRCDPISGHVSLFWYQQALGQGPEFLTYFQNEAQLDKSGLPSDRFFAERPEGSVSTLKIQRTQQEDSAVYLCASSLVPVWNNEQFFGPGTRLTVL.